These T cell receptor beta chains were read from a single sample in a study of blood T cells in healthy people across ages. Using its own MiXCR run on the 5' RACE reads, TCRdb lists one record per CDR3 protein. Of 600,000 to 1,000,000 distinct CDR3 sequences detected, roughly 25% appear once; the ten largest clones hold under 4.5%. These data also formed part of another study, on T cells of mothers and their children.

Sequencing used blood. The origin of the receptors is a boy under 18 in good health. Each CDR3 is given with its conserved first and last residue. Fields, in order: V gene, clone size, D gene, J gene, CDR3 length, CDR3 protein, CDR3 DNA. D genes are given only for firm matches. Only part of the rows carry a size: once, few, many, or a class if the clone is expanded.

V: TRBV6-5; size: few; D: TRBD1; J: TRBJ1-6; length: 15; CDR3: CASSRVGQGNSPLHF; DNA: TGTGCCAGCAGTCGCGTTGGACAGGGGAATTCACCCCTCCACTTT
V: TRBV3-1; size: NA; D: NA; J: TRBJ1-3; length: 17; CDR3: CASSPLAGVTSGNTIYF; DNA: TGTGCCAGCAGCCCCCTGGCAGGGGTGACTTCGGGAAACACCATATATTTT
V: TRBV20-1; size: NA; D: NA; J: TRBJ1-1; length: 13; CDR3: CSAPGTSHPEAFF; DNA: TGCAGTGCCCCGGGCACCAGCCACCCCGAAGCTTTCTTT
V: TRBV6-1; size: few; D: TRBD1; J: TRBJ1-2; length: 19; CDR3: CASSEGKPGQGRFLHGYTF; DNA: TGTGCCAGCAGTGAAGGCAAACCGGGACAGGGAAGATTTTTGCATGGCTACACCTTC
V: TRBV7-9; size: few; D: NA; J: TRBJ2-5; length: 16; CDR3: CASVAGRGPDQETQYF; DNA: TGTGCCAGCGTCGCTGGCAGGGGCCCCGACCAAGAGACCCAGTACTTC
V: TRBV29-1; size: NA; D: NA; J: TRBJ1-3; length: 11; CDR3: CSATQGNTIYF; DNA: TGCAGCGCGACACAGGGAAACACCATATATTTT
V: TRBV20-1; size: once; D: TRBD2; J: TRBJ2-1; length: 16; CDR3: CSATSGGAWSYNEQFF; DNA: TGCAGTGCTACTAGCGGGGGGGCCTGGTCCTACAATGAGCAGTTCTTC
V: TRBV29-1; size: NA; D: NA; J: TRBJ2-1; length: 15; CDR3: CSVEDWLRGYNEQFF; DNA: TGCAGCGTTGAAGATTGGCTCCGCGGGTACAATGAGCAGTTCTTC
V: TRBV20-1; size: NA; D: TRBD1; J: TRBJ1-6; length: 17; CDR3: CSAHRLTGDPYNSPLHF; DNA: TGCAGTGCTCACCGCCTGACAGGGGATCCTTATAATTCACCCCTCCACTTT
V: TRBV12-3/TRBV12-4; size: once; D: NA; J: TRBJ2-5; length: 15; CDR3: CASTELGSNHETQYF; DNA: TGTGCCAGCACGGAGCTCGGGTCAAATCATGAGACCCAGTACTTC
V: TRBV20-1; size: NA; D: TRBD1; J: TRBJ1-5; length: 17; CDR3: CSARGDRGGYNNQPQHF; DNA: TGCAGTGCTAGAGGGGACAGAGGGGGATATAACAATCAGCCCCAGCATTTT
V: TRBV30; size: few; D: NA; J: TRBJ1-1; length: 13; CDR3: CAWSVQRGTEAFF; DNA: TGTGCCTGGAGTGTCCAGAGGGGGACTGAAGCTTTCTTT
V: TRBV5-6; size: NA; D: TRBD1; J: TRBJ1-6; length: 15; CDR3: CASSGSGTGNSPLHF; DNA: TGTGCCAGCAGCGGATCCGGGACAGGGAATTCACCCCTCCACTTT
V: TRBV25-1; size: few; D: TRBD2; J: TRBJ2-7; length: 17; CDR3: CASKSGLAGGSTYEQYF; DNA: TGTGCCAGCAAATCGGGACTAGCGGGAGGTTCCACCTACGAGCAGTACTTC
V: TRBV12-3/TRBV12-4; size: few; D: NA; J: TRBJ2-1; length: 14; CDR3: CASSPGISYNEQFF; DNA: TGTGCCAGCAGTCCCGGGATCTCCTACAATGAGCAGTTCTTC
V: TRBV9; size: NA; D: TRBD1; J: TRBJ2-5; length: 16; CDR3: CASSPKPGQSQETQYF; DNA: TGTGCCAGCAGCCCGAAACCGGGACAGTCTCAAGAGACCCAGTACTTC
V: TRBV24-1; size: NA; D: TRBD1; J: TRBJ2-1; length: 16; CDR3: CATSDARQGPYNEQFF; DNA: TGTGCCACCAGTGATGCCCGACAGGGGCCTTACAATGAGCAGTTCTTC